These 10 T cell receptor beta chains were all obtained from the same sample, sequenced in a study of identical twins. TCRdb reanalysed the 5' RACE reads using MiXCR and keeps one entry per CDR3 protein. This table has 550,000 to 700,000 distinct CDR3 sequences, 21% appearing once. This sample was shared with a second study, whose subject was T cells expressing NK-cell markers.

Sequencing was carried out using PBMCs. These receptors all stem from a woman under 30 in good health.

The sample holds a few counts of this clonotype. The CDR3 is CASSLGLAGGRDTQYF. Here the CDR3 DNA reads TGTGCCAGCAGCTTGGGATTAGCGGGAGGTCGAGATACGCAGTATTTT. The V and J genes are TRBV5-5 and TRBJ2-3; 10 bases are shared with TRBD2. The CDR3 is made up of 16 amino acids. With 0 bases clipped from V and 5 bases from J, the junction kept 6 bases outside the gene matches. From germline, CDR1 is SGHKS and CDR2 YYEKEE (reference sequence).

The V call is TRBV5-6, the J call TRBJ2-1, with D hard to call. The CDR3 loop spans 11 amino acids. The germline V gene encodes CDR1 SGHDT and CDR2 YYEEEE. V was cut by 2 bases and J by 9 bases, with 6 bases left in between. CDR3 region: CASSFHTEQFF. CDR3 nucleotides: TGTGCCAGCAGCTTCCATACTGAGCAGTTCTTC.

This clonotype has ten or more counts. This chain connects TRBV5-1 to TRBJ2-7; weak D call: TRBD2 (7 bases). Germline values: CDR1 SGHRS, CDR2 YFSETQ. The V end was cut by 4 bases, the J end by 10 bases, with 18 bases between. CDR3 length equals 13 residues. The CDR3 spells CASSRGGENNQYF. CDR3 in DNA: TGCGCCAGCAGCCGAGGGGGGGAGAACAACCAGTACTTC.

The rearrangement joins TRBV12-3 or TRBV12-4 to TRBJ2-3; 8 bases are shared with TRBD2. The junction had 6 bases not matched to a gene; V was cut back by 5 bases and J by 2 bases. CDR3 length equals 15 residues. CDR3 sequence: CASSLYGLATDTQYF. CDR3 nucleotides: TGTGCCAGCAGTCTTTATGGACTAGCCACAGATACGCAGTATTTT.

The rearrangement joins TRBV4-3 to TRBJ1-5; D is possibly TRBD1 (5 bases). V was shortened by 0 bases and J by 4 bases, with 10 bases between the two germline ends. The germline V gene has CDR1 LGHNA and CDR2 YSLEER. The CDR3 totals 15 residues. This CDR3 reads CASSQEKGTNQPQHF. DNA of the CDR3: TGCGCCAGCAGCCAAGAGAAGGGGACTAATCAGCCCCAGCATTTT.

The rearrangement joins TRBV6-6 to TRBJ1-5; no reliable D call. Germline CDR1 and CDR2: MNHNY and SVGAGI (reference sequence). The CDR3 has 12 amino acids. V lost 7 bases, J lost 4 bases, and 8 bases lay in between. In DNA form, the CDR3 reads TGTGCCAGCAAGCTCCCAAATCAGCCCCAGCATTTT. Protein product: CASKLPNQPQHF.

This clonotype was recorded a few times. The gene calls are TRBV20-1 and TRBJ2-1; no definite D call. The ends were cut back, 5 bases at V and 4 bases at J, with 6 bases in the middle. Germline lookup yields CDR1 DFQATT and CDR2 SNEGSKA (reference sequence). This CDR3 region has 11 residues. CDR3 sequence (DNA): TGCAGTGCTCCTGGGTACAATGAGCAGTTCTTC. Amino acids: CSAPGYNEQFF.

Concerning this clonotype: One junction end disagrees with the germline gene, perhaps due to a read error. The chain has TRBV7-9 and TRBJ2-1; D remains ambiguous. Germline V CDR1 and CDR2: SEHNR, FQNEAQ (reference sequence). The CDR3 runs to 12 residues. The CDR3 is CASSDGKRFQLF. The CDR3 nucleotides are TGTGCCAGCAGCGACGGCAAGCGTTTCCAGCTCTTC. Together with reference TRBV7-9 and TRBJ2-1, the CDR3 gives the full variable domain: DTGVSQNPRHKITKRGQNVTFRCDPISEHNRLYWYRQTLGQGPEFLTYFQNEAQLEKSRLLSDRFSAERPKGSFSTLEIQRTEQGDSAMYLCASSDGKRFQLFGPGTRLTVL.

This clonotype was counted between two and nine times. The chain uses TRBV5-1 and TRBJ2-7, with 14 bases fitting TRBD2. The J segment lost 4 bases and the V segment lost 0 bases, leaving 9 bases of the junction unmatched. The CDR3 is 18 amino acids. CDR1 is SGHRS, CDR2 YFSETQ, per germline. For the CDR3, the DNA is TGCGCCAGCAGCTTGGAAGGGGGGACTAGCGGGGGAACTTACGAGCAGTACTTC. Translated: CASSLEGGTSGGTYEQYF.

This clonotype was recorded many times. The chain couples TRBV12-3 or TRBV12-4 to TRBJ2-2, with D hard to call. This CDR3 spans 15 amino acids. V lost 1 base, J lost 1 base, and 7 bases lay in between. Written as DNA, the CDR3 is TGTGCCAGCAGTTTAGTAAGACAGAACACCGGGGAGCTGTTTTTT. Translating gives CASSLVRQNTGELFF.